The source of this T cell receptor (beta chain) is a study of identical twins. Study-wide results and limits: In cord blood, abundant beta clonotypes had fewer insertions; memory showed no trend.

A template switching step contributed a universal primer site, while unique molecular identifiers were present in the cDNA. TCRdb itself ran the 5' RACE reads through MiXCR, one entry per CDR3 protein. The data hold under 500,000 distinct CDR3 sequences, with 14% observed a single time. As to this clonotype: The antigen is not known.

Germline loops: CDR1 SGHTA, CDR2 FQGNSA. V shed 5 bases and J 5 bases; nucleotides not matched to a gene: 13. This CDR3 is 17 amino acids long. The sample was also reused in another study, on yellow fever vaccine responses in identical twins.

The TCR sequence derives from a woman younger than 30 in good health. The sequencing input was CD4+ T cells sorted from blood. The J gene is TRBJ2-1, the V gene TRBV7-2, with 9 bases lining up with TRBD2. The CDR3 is CASSRVLWLAGNNEQFF. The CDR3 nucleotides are TGTGCCAGCAGCCGAGTGTTATGGCTAGCGGGGAACAATGAGCAGTTCTTC.